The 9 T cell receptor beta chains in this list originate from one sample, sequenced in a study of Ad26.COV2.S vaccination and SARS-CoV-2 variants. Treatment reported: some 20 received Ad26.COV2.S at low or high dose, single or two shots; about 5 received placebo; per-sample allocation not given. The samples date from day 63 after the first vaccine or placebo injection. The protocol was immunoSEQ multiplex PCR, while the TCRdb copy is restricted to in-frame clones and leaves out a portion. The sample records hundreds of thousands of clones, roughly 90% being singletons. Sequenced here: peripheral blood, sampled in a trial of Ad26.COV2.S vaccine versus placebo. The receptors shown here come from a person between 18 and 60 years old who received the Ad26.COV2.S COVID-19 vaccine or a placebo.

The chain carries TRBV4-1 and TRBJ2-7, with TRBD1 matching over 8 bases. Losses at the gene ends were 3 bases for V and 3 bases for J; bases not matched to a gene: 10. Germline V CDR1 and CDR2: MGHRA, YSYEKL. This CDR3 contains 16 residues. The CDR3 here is CASSHQPGQDHYEQYF. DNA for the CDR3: TGCGCCAGCAGCCATCAACCGGGACAGGACCACTACGAGCAGTACTTC.

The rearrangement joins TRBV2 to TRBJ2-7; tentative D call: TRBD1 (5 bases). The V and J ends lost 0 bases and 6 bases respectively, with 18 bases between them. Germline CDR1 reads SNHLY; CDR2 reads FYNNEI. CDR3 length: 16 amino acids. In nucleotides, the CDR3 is TGTGCCAGCAGTGAAGCCGGCGGAGCAGGGTGGAGCGAGCAGTACTTC. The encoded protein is CASSEAGGAGWSEQYF.

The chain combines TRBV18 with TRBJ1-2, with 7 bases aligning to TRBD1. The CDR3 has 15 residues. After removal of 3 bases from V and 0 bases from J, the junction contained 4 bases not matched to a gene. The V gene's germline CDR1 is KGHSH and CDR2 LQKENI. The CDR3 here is CASSPGTDPNYGYTF. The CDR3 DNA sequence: TGTGCCAGCTCACCTGGGACAGACCCTAACTATGGCTACACCTTC.

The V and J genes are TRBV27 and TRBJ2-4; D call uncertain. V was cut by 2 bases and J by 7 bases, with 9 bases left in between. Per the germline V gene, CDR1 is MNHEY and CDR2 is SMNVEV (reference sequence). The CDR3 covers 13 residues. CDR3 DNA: TGTGCCAGCAGTTTAGGCCTATTCAACATTCAGTACTTC. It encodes CASSLGLFNIQYF.

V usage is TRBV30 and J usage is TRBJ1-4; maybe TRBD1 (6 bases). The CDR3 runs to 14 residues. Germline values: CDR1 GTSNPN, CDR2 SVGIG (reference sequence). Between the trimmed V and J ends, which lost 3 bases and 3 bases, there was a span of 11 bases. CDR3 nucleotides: TGTGCCTGGAGGGCGACAGGTTCTAATGAAAAACTGTTTTTT. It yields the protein CAWRATGSNEKLFF.

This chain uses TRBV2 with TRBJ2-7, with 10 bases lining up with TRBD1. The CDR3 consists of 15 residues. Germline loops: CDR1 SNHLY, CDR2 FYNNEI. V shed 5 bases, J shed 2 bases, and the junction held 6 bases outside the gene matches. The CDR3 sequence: CASSRGGTGAYEQYF. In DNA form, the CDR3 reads TGTGCCAGCAGTAGGGGGGGGACAGGGGCCTACGAGCAGTACTTC. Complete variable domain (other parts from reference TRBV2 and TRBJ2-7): EPEVTQTPSHQVTQMGQEVILRCVPISNHLYFYWYRQILGQKVEFLVSFYNNEISEKSEIFDDQFSVERPDGSNFTLKIRSTKLEDSAMYFCASSRGGTGAYEQYFGPGTRLTVT.

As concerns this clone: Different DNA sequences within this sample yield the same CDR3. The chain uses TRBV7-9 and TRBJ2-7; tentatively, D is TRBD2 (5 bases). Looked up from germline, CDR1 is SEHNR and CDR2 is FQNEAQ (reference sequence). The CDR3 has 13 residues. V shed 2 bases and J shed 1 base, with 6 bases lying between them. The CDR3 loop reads CASSLRGSYEQYF. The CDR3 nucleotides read TGTGCCAGCAGCTTACGGGGTTCCTACGAGCAGTACTTC.

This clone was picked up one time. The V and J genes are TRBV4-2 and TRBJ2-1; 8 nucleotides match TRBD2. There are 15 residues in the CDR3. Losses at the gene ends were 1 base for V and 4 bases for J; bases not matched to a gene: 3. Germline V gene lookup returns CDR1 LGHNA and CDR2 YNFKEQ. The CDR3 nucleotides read TGTGCCAGCAGCCAAGTAGCGGGATCTTACAATGAGCAGTTCTTC. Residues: CASSQVAGSYNEQFF.

CDR3 residues: CASRLQGAYEQYF. As DNA, the CDR3 is TGTGCCAGCAGACTCCAGGGGGCTTACGAGCAGTACTTC. This rearrangement joins TRBV12-3 or TRBV12-4 to TRBJ2-7; 8 nucleotides agree with TRBD1. This CDR3 is 13 amino acids long. With 6 bases clipped from V and 4 bases from J, the junction kept 5 bases outside the gene matches.